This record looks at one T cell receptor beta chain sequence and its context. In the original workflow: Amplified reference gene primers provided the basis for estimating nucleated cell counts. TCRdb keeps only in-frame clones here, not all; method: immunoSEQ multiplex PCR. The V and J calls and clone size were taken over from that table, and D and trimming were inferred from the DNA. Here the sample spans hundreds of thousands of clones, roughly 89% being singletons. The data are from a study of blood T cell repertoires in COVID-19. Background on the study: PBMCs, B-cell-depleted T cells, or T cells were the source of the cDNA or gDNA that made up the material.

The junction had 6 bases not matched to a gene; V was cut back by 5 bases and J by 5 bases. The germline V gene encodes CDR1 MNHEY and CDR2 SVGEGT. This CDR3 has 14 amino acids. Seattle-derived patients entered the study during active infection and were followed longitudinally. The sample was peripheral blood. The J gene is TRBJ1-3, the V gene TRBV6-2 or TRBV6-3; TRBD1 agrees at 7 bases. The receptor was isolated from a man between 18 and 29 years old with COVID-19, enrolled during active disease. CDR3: CASSRSGGRNTIYF. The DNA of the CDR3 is TGTGCCAGCAGTAGATCAGGGGGGAGAAACACCATATATTTT.